One and the same sample provided the 2 T cell receptor beta chains below, sequenced in a study of OX40 agonist ivuxolimab in advanced cancers. Sequenced by immunoSEQ multiplex PCR; TCRdb stores in-frame clones only, minus some. The top ten hold 1.1% of the sample, which has about 70,000 clones, approximately 80% seen once. The sequencing used CD4+ or CD8+ T cells sorted from blood, collected in a trial of the OX40 agonist ivuxolimab. These receptors all come from an adult with an advanced solid tumor such as melanoma, head and neck, liver or kidney cancer.

The chain uses TRBV9 and TRBJ1-5; D is unresolved. Germline loops: CDR1 SGDLS, CDR2 YYNGEE. The CDR3 consists of 14 residues. With 2 bases removed from V and 5 bases from J, the gap between germline ends came to 11 bases. CDR3 in DNA: TGTGCCAGCAGCGTTTCCCAGACGGATCAGCCCCAGCATTTT. This gives the protein CASSVSQTDQPQHF.

The chain links TRBV7-2 to TRBJ1-3; no clear D. CDR1 is SGHTA and CDR2 is FQGNSA in the germline V gene. The V end was cut by 1 base, the J end by 0 bases, with 7 bases between. The CDR3 extends over 15 amino acids. In nucleotides, the CDR3 is TGTGCCAGCAGCTTAGATCTGAGCTCTGGAAACACCATATATTTT. This codes for CASSLDLSSGNTIYF.